These 13 T cell receptor beta chains were sequenced from one sample in a study of T cell changes during pregnancy in multiple sclerosis. Generated by immunoSEQ multiplex PCR, the TCRdb table keeps only in-frame clones and is missing some. The sample consists of about 72,000 clones, 91% of them appearing once. This sample comprised peripheral blood, obtained in the third trimester of pregnancy. The receptor set was obtained from a female donor in good health, enrolled as a control in a pregnancy study.

The genes are TRBV5-3 and TRBJ2-3, with TRBD2 matching 9 bases. TRBV5-3 carries the ORF label, with uncertain function. The CDR3 extends over 16 amino acids. V dropped 0 bases and J dropped 0; count of bases not matched to a gene: 2. Written as DNA, the CDR3 is TGTGCCAGAAGCTTGGGACTAGCGGAAAGCACAGATACGCAGTATTTT. Translating it yields CARSLGLAESTDTQYF.

The rearrangement uses TRBV7-2 and TRBJ2-5; 10 positions match TRBD2. The CDR3 runs to 16 residues. CDR1 and CDR2 from the germline V gene are SGHTA and FQGNSA. J lost 4 bases, V lost 1 base, and 6 bases had no gene match. The CDR3 spells CASSLGLAGVAETQYF. The CDR3 nucleotides are TGTGCCAGCAGCTTAGGGCTAGCGGGAGTCGCAGAGACCCAGTACTTC.

V is TRBV11-2 and J is TRBJ2-7; no definite D call. Trimming left V 4 bases short and J 4 bases short, with 8 bases between. This CDR3 has 12 residues. The germline V gene has CDR1 SGHAT and CDR2 FQNNGV. CDR3 region: CASSSPGYEQYF. CDR3 DNA sequence: TGTGCCAGCAGCTCTCCCGGGTACGAGCAGTACTTC. The whole variable domain, remainder taken from reference TRBV11-2 and TRBJ2-7, is EAGVAQSPRYKIIEKRQSVAFWCNPISGHATLYWYQQILGQGPKLLIQFQNNGVVDDSQLPKDRFSAERLKGVDSTLKIQPAKLEDSAVYLCASSSPGYEQYFGPGTRLTVT.

The chain joins TRBV9 to TRBJ1-2; TRBD1 is a possible D gene (6 bases). V gave up 3 bases and J gave up 0 bases, with 12 bases separating them. This CDR3 spans 15 amino acids. Germline V gives CDR1 SGDLS, CDR2 YYNGEE. The CDR3 is CASSARDTPNYGYTF. In nucleotides, the CDR3 is TGTGCCAGCAGCGCAAGGGACACACCTAACTATGGCTACACCTTC.

The V gene is TRBV9, the J gene TRBJ2-7, with D tentatively TRBD2 (5 bases). The ends were cut back, 3 bases at V and 7 bases at J, with 20 bases in the middle. The CDR3 runs 15 residues. The germline V gene encodes CDR1 SGDLS and CDR2 YYNGEE. This CDR3 is CASSAGHLAGDEQYF. CDR3 DNA sequence: TGTGCCAGCAGCGCCGGGCATCTAGCCGGCGATGAGCAGTACTTC.

This clone appeared a single time. This sequence joins TRBV6-1 and TRBJ2-5; possible D gene TRBD2, 6 bases. Germline values: CDR1 MNHNS, CDR2 SASEGT. This CDR3 contains 12 residues. V was shortened by 7 bases and J by 4 bases, with 10 bases between the two germline ends. The DNA of the CDR3 is TGTGCCAGCATAGGACTACGAGAGACCCAGTACTTC. It encodes CASIGLRETQYF.

This rearrangement joins TRBV6-4 to TRBJ2-6, with 10 bases aligning to TRBD1. J was trimmed by 2 bases and V by 7 bases; bases with no gene match: 5. The CDR3 covers 16 residues. Germline loops: CDR1 MRHNA, CDR2 SNTAGT. Written as DNA, the CDR3 is TGTGCCAGCACCCTGACAGGGGGCGCTGGGGCCAACGTCCTGACTTTC. Amino acids: CASTLTGGAGANVLTF.

V is TRBV5-1 and J is TRBJ2-2, with D possibly TRBD1 on 6 matching bases. CDR1 is SGHRS and CDR2 is YFSETQ in the germline V gene. This CDR3 is built from 14 residues. Between the trimmed V and J ends, which lost 4 bases and 6 bases, there was a span of 13 bases. The CDR3 protein is CASSASGVAGELFF. The CDR3 region has the DNA TGCGCCAGCAGCGCCTCAGGGGTGGCCGGGGAGCTGTTTTTT.

V usage is TRBV19 and J usage is TRBJ1-5; D remains unclear. From germline, CDR1 is LNHDA and CDR2 SQIVND (reference sequence). The V gene lost 5 bases and the J gene lost 6 bases, with 17 bases spanning the gap. The CDR3 has 15 residues. CDR3 amino acids: CASSPAPQRGQPQHF. The CDR3 bases are TGTGCCAGTAGTCCGGCTCCTCAGCGGGGTCAGCCCCAGCATTTT.

The chain uses TRBV29-1 and TRBJ2-7; 8 bases are shared with TRBD1. Germline values: CDR1 SQVTM, CDR2 ANQGSEA. This CDR3 is 13 amino acids long. V lost 4 bases, J lost 6 bases, and 8 bases stayed unmatched. CDR3 nucleotides: TGCAGCGTTGTCCAGGGGGCGGGTAGCGAGCAGTACTTC. Protein: CSVVQGAGSEQYF.

This chain uses TRBV5-5 with TRBJ1-5; TRBD1 aligns across 7 bases. Looked up from germline, CDR1 is SGHKS and CDR2 is YYEKEE (reference sequence). The CDR3 sequence is 16 residues long. Unmatched junction bases numbered 10, after V lost 1 base and J lost 6 bases. The CDR3: CASSLISGQTTQPQHF. CDR3 nucleotides: TGTGCCAGCAGCTTGATTTCGGGACAGACCACTCAGCCCCAGCATTTT.

The V call is TRBV19, the J call TRBJ2-7; 10 bases match TRBD1. There are 15 residues in the CDR3. Germline V gene data show CDR1 as LNHDA and CDR2 as SQIVND (reference sequence). J was trimmed by 2 bases and V by 5 bases; bases with no gene match: 6. The CDR3 reads CASSPLGTGAYEQYF. In DNA, the CDR3 is TGTGCCAGTAGTCCCCTCGGGACAGGGGCCTACGAGCAGTACTTC.

This clone was counted a single time. The V call is TRBV7-2, the J call TRBJ2-7; TRBD2 aligns across 8 bases. Germline lookup yields CDR1 SGHTA and CDR2 FQGNSA. J gave up 2 bases and V 4 bases, and 4 bases lay outside the gene matches. The CDR3 spans 14 residues. The CDR3 region is CASSSREGPYEQYF. CDR3 nucleotide sequence: TGTGCCAGCAGCTCCCGGGAGGGCCCCTACGAGCAGTACTTC. Full variable domain (remainder filled in from reference TRBV7-2 and TRBJ2-7): GAGVSQSPSNKVTEKGKDVELRCDPISGHTALYWYRQSLGQGLEFLIYFQGNSAPDKSGLPSDRFSAERTGGSVSTLTIQRTQQEDSAVYLCASSSREGPYEQYFGPGTRLTVT.